Below are 32 T cell receptor beta chains sequenced from a single sample in a study of memory CD4+ T cells and cytomegalovirus serostatus. Sequenced by immunoSEQ multiplex PCR; TCRdb stores in-frame clones only, minus some. This table holds about 57,000 clones, around 79% found once. The sort gate was single viable CD3+CD4+CD8-CD45RO+ cells for memory CD4+ T cells. What was sequenced was memory CD4+ T cells from blood. The receptors shown here come from an adult in good health and CMV-seronegative.

This chain uses TRBV19 with TRBJ1-5; 9 nucleotides align to TRBD1. Germline assignment: CDR1 LNHDA and CDR2 SQIVND (reference sequence). CDR3 length: 14 residues. Trimming took 7 bases from V and 2 from J; bases not matched to a gene: 3. This chain's CDR3 is CASNRGLGNQPQHF. As DNA, the CDR3 is TGTGCCAGTAACAGGGGGCTCGGCAATCAGCCCCAGCATTTT.

This sequence joins TRBV11-2 and TRBJ2-7; D call uncertain. Germline loops: CDR1 SGHAT, CDR2 FQNNGV. The CDR3 sequence is 11 residues long. V was shortened by 5 bases and J by 4 bases, with 6 bases between the two germline ends. This CDR3 is CASSAAYEQYF. The DNA for the CDR3 is TGTGCCAGCAGCGCGGCGTACGAGCAGTACTTC.

The chain recombines TRBV27 with TRBJ2-4; 9 positions agree with TRBD1. CDR1 and CDR2 from the germline V gene are MNHEY and SMNVEV (reference sequence). The ends lost 5 bases at V and 6 bases at J; junction bases unmatched: 8. This CDR3 spans 15 amino acids. The CDR3 sequence: CASSLQGALGNIQYF. The CDR3 DNA is TGTGCCAGCAGTCTACAGGGGGCGTTGGGAAACATTCAGTACTTC.

This chain connects TRBV5-6 to TRBJ2-1, with 7 nucleotides matching TRBD2. The ends lost 4 bases at V and 5 bases at J; junction bases unmatched: 6. In germline, CDR1 is SGHDT, CDR2 YYEEEE. This CDR3 spans 14 amino acids. The CDR3 reads CASSTGLNNNEQFF. Written as DNA, the CDR3 is TGTGCCAGCAGCACGGGACTAAACAACAATGAGCAGTTCTTC.

The gene calls are TRBV7-2 and TRBJ1-3, with TRBD1 identical over 7 bases. CDR3 length equals 15 residues. V lost 5 bases, J lost 8 bases, and 12 bases stayed unmatched. CDR1 and CDR2 (germline): SGHTA, FQGNSA. The CDR3 coding sequence is TGTGCCAGCAGCCCGCAGACAGGGACGTTGGACACCATATATTTT. It translates to CASSPQTGTLDTIYF. Full variable domain (outside the CDR3, taken from reference TRBV7-2 and TRBJ1-3): GAGVSQSPSNKVTEKGKDVELRCDPISGHTALYWYRQSLGQGLEFLIYFQGNSAPDKSGLPSDRFSAERTGGSVSTLTIQRTQQEDSAVYLCASSPQTGTLDTIYFGEGSWLTVV.

The chain couples TRBV12-5 to TRBJ2-3; D not resolved. The V gene's germline CDR1 is LGHNT and CDR2 FRNRAP. V lost 4 bases and J 3 bases, leaving 2 bases between the germline ends. The CDR3 is made up of 11 amino acids. The CDR3 region has the DNA TGTGCTAGTGGTTCAACAGATACGCAGTATTTT. Its protein is CASGSTDTQYF.

This clone was recorded once. V is TRBV30 and J is TRBJ2-3; 10 positions agree with TRBD2. This CDR3 contains 14 residues. The germline CDR1 and CDR2 sequences are GTSNPN and SVGIG (reference sequence). J was trimmed by 3 bases and V by 2 bases; bases with no gene match: 2. The CDR3 is CAWSSGRGTDTQYF. In nucleotides, the CDR3 is TGTGCCTGGAGTAGCGGGAGGGGGACAGATACGCAGTATTTT.

The chain carries TRBV2 and TRBJ2-3, with TRBD2 matching over 8 bases. This CDR3 has 16 residues. The junction had 3 bases not matched to a gene; V was cut back by 0 bases and J by 1 base. The V gene's germline CDR1 is SNHLY and CDR2 FYNNEI. CDR3 DNA: TGTGCCAGCAGTGAAGCCCGGCGGGGGGGCACAGATACGCAGTATTTT. Translation gives CASSEARRGGTDTQYF.

The chain employs TRBV6-1 and TRBJ1-1, with a tentative D call TRBD1 (6 bases). Germline lookup yields CDR1 MNHNS and CDR2 SASEGT. The CDR3 extends over 17 amino acids. V was cut by 2 bases and J by 2 bases, with 18 bases left in between. The CDR3: CASSEPDRQRINTEAFF. For the CDR3, the DNA is TGTGCCAGCAGTGAACCTGACAGGCAACGAATCAACACTGAAGCTTTCTTT.

CDR3 amino acids: CASSPTGYSNQPQHF. The CDR3, as DNA: TGTGCCAGCAGCCCCACAGGATATAGCAATCAGCCCCAGCATTTT. V gene TRBV6-1 combines with J gene TRBJ1-5, with D possibly TRBD1 on 5 matching bases. The CDR3 has 15 residues. CDR1 is MNHNS, CDR2 SASEGT, per germline. The V gene lost 6 bases and the J gene lost 0 bases, with 12 bases spanning the gap.

The chain is built from TRBV5-4 and TRBJ2-7, with 7 bases matching TRBD2. V was pared by 0 bases and J by 0 bases, with 3 bases of the junction left unmatched. This CDR3 comprises 15 residues. Germline V gives CDR1 SGHNT, CDR2 YYREEE (reference sequence). CDR3 in DNA: TGTGCCAGCAGCTTGGGAGCGGGGCCCTCCTACGAGCAGTACTTC. Translation: CASSLGAGPSYEQYF. Variable domain in full (rest from reference TRBV5-4 and TRBJ2-7): ETGVTQSPTHLIKTRGQQVTLRCSSQSGHNTVSWYQQALGQGPQFIFQYYREEENGRGNFPPRFSGLQFPNYSSELNVNALELDDSALYLCASSLGAGPSYEQYFGPGTRLTVT.

The V and J genes are TRBV7-9 and TRBJ2-1; the D is unclear. Per germline, CDR1 SEHNR and CDR2 FQNEAQ (reference sequence). V lost 1 base and J 0 bases, leaving 13 bases between the germline ends. The length of the CDR3 is 17 residues. The CDR3 sequence is CASSLGPPVSSYNEQFF. CDR3 bases: TGTGCCAGCAGCTTAGGTCCTCCGGTTAGCTCCTACAATGAGCAGTTCTTC.

Remarks on this clone: The junction does not match germline at one end; this may be a read error. The chain employs TRBV7-9 and TRBJ2-7, with D possibly TRBD1 on 6 matching bases. CDR3 size: 11 residues. Germline V gives CDR1 SEHNR, CDR2 FQNEAQ (reference sequence). CDR3 nucleotides: TGCGCTTCAGGGGAGCACTACGAGCAGTACTTC. This encodes CASGEHYEQYF.

J is TRBJ2-1 and V is TRBV11-2, with 9 bases aligning to TRBD1. The V segment lost 3 bases and the J segment 10 bases; nucleotides outside the gene matches: 22. Germline CDR1 is SGHAT and CDR2 is FQNNGV. This CDR3 has 19 amino acids. The DNA of the CDR3 is TGTGCCAGCAGCTTTTCGGACAGGGGCAAATATGACCGGCTTTGGGAGCAGTTCTTC. Protein sequence: CASSFSDRGKYDRLWEQFF.

The V and J genes are TRBV7-9 and TRBJ1-3, with TRBD1 identical over 7 bases. Germline CDR1 SEHNR, CDR2 FQNEAQ (reference sequence). The CDR3 is 17 residues long. The V gene end was trimmed by 1 base and the J gene end by 6 bases; junction bases not matched to a gene: 12. CDR3 amino acids: CASSLGQGRLLQNTIYF. The DNA of the CDR3 is TGTGCCAGCAGCTTAGGACAGGGAAGATTACTCCAAAACACCATATATTTT.

The rearrangement joins TRBV25-1 to TRBJ1-5, with TRBD1 as a possible D gene (5 bases). Per germline, CDR1 MGHDK and CDR2 SYGVNS. CDR3 length equals 13 residues. V shed 3 bases and J shed 5 bases, with 8 bases lying between them. CDR3 sequence reads: CASSEAGHQPQHF. DNA for the CDR3: TGTGCCAGCAGTGAGGCAGGGCATCAGCCCCAGCATTTT.

The chain recombines TRBV5-6 with TRBJ1-2; D is unresolved. In germline, CDR1 is SGHDT, CDR2 YYEEEE. This CDR3 has 14 amino acids. V lost 2 bases and J 2 bases, leaving 10 bases between the germline ends. CDR3 residues: CASSFGRSNYGYTF. For the CDR3, the DNA is TGTGCCAGCAGCTTTGGCCGGAGCAACTATGGCTACACCTTC.

This chain links TRBV28 with TRBJ2-7; 11 bases line up with TRBD1. The CDR3 contains 14 residues. The junction had 7 bases not matched to a gene; V was cut back by 10 bases and J by 2 bases. Germline V lookup: CDR1 MDHEN, CDR2 SYDVKM. The CDR3 reads CATLRTGGTYEQYF. CDR3 sequence (DNA): TGTGCCACCTTAAGGACAGGGGGCACCTACGAGCAGTACTTC.

V gene TRBV7-2 combines with J gene TRBJ2-3; tentative D call: TRBD1 (6 bases). Trimming removed 5 bases from V and 10 bases from J, with 19 bases in between. The V gene's germline CDR1 is SGHTA and CDR2 FQGNSA. This CDR3 comprises 14 residues. CDR3 sequence (DNA): TGTGCCAGCAGCCCCTACAGGGAGCACGTTGCGCAGTATTTT. Protein sequence: CASSPYREHVAQYF.

The chain links TRBV5-1 to TRBJ1-1, with 8 bases matching TRBD1. Per the germline V gene, CDR1 is SGHRS and CDR2 is YFSETQ. There are 15 residues in the CDR3. The junction had 7 bases not matched to a gene; V was cut back by 5 bases and J by 1 base. Here the CDR3 reads CASSRTGLANTEAFF. CDR3 in DNA: TGCGCCAGCAGTCGGACAGGGTTGGCGAACACTGAAGCTTTCTTT.

V is TRBV4-1 and J is TRBJ1-4; D remains ambiguous. Per germline, CDR1 MGHRA and CDR2 YSYEKL. Trimming removed 5 bases at V and 8 bases at J, with 15 bases between. This CDR3 contains 14 residues. The CDR3 coding sequence is TGCGCCAGCAGCGTCGGGCAGACTCGAGAAAAACTGTTTTTT. Residues: CASSVGQTREKLFF.

V and J are TRBV28 and TRBJ2-7, with 8 bases matching TRBD2. This CDR3 is built from 15 residues. Germline V gives CDR1 MDHEN, CDR2 SYDVKM. V lost 6 bases and J lost 3; bases outside the gene matches: 10. The CDR3 nucleotides read TGTGCCAGCAGCCCAGAGCGGGAGTGGAACTACGAGCAGTACTTC. Its protein is CASSPEREWNYEQYF. The complete variable domain, with remaining parts taken from reference TRBV28 and TRBJ2-7, reads DVKVTQSSRYLVKRTGEKVFLECVQDMDHENMFWYRQDPGLGLRLIYFSYDVKMKEKGDIPEGYSVSREKKERFSLILESASTNQTSMYLCASSPEREWNYEQYFGPGTRLTVT.

This rearrangement joins TRBV18 to TRBJ1-2; TRBD1 is a possible D gene (5 bases). Per germline, CDR1 KGHSH and CDR2 LQKENI. V was trimmed by 3 bases and J by 2 bases, leaving 13 bases between them. This CDR3 has 15 amino acids. The CDR3 loop reads CASSPNRDGNYGYTF. The CDR3 bases are TGTGCCAGCTCACCGAACCGGGACGGCAACTATGGCTACACCTTC. Combining the CDR3 with reference TRBV18 and TRBJ1-2 gives the whole variable domain NAGVMQNPRHLVRRRGQEARLRCSPMKGHSHVYWYRQLPEEGLKFMVYLQKENIIDESGMPKERFSAEFPKEGPSILRIQQVVRGDSAAYFCASSPNRDGNYGYTFGSGTRLTVV.

The chain combines TRBV5-4 with TRBJ2-5; tentative D call: TRBD1 (6 bases). The CDR3 sequence is 13 residues long. CDR1 SGHNT and CDR2 YYREEE come from the germline V gene (reference sequence). With 4 bases removed from V and 5 bases from J, the gap between germline ends came to 12 bases. The CDR3 here is CASSDSRGETQYF. The CDR3 region has the DNA TGTGCCAGCAGCGATTCCAGGGGTGAGACCCAGTACTTC. The variable domain in full, with the rest retrieved from reference TRBV5-4 and TRBJ2-5, is ETGVTQSPTHLIKTRGQQVTLRCSSQSGHNTVSWYQQALGQGPQFIFQYYREEENGRGNFPPRFSGLQFPNYSSELNVNALELDDSALYLCASSDSRGETQYFGPGTRLLVL.

A single count supports this clone. This chain links TRBV5-1 with TRBJ2-6; no clear D gene. Germline CDR1 reads SGHRS; CDR2 reads YFSETQ. V dropped 3 bases and J dropped 3 bases, with 16 bases sitting between them. CDR3 length: 17 residues. The CDR3 DNA reads as TGCGCCAGCAGCTCCACCGTCGGATTCAGTGGGGCCAACGTCCTGACTTTC. Its translation: CASSSTVGFSGANVLTF.

V usage is TRBV10-3 and J usage is TRBJ2-7, with a weak D call TRBD1 (7 bases). Germline lookup yields CDR1 ENHRY and CDR2 SYGVKD. The CDR3 contains 14 residues. With 4 bases removed from V and 1 base from J, the gap between germline ends came to 11 bases. The CDR3 nucleotides read TGTGCCATCAGTGGACAGGGAGGTTCCTACGAGCAGTACTTC. It specifies CAISGQGGSYEQYF.

The gene calls are TRBV5-8 and TRBJ2-2; perhaps TRBD1 as D (6 bases). Germline CDR1 is SGHTS and CDR2 is YDEGEE. CDR3 size: 12 residues. V dropped 10 bases and J dropped 3 bases, with 10 bases sitting between them. The CDR3 sequence: CAARGYTGELFF. As DNA, the CDR3 is TGTGCCGCGAGGGGGTACACCGGGGAGCTGTTTTTT. Variable domain in full (rest from reference TRBV5-8 and TRBJ2-2): EAGVTQSPTHLIKTRGQQATLRCSPISGHTSVYWYQQALGLGLQFLLWYDEGEERNRGNFPPRFSGRQFPNYSSELNVNALELEDSALYLCAARGYTGELFFGEGSRLTVL.

CDR3 nucleotides: TGTGCCAGCAGCGCCCCCCCTTGGGGCTCGAACACCGGGGAGCTGTTTTTT. Translated: CASSAPPWGSNTGELFF. The genes are TRBV11-2 and TRBJ2-2, with D maybe TRBD1 (5 bases). There are 17 residues in the CDR3. V dropped 5 bases and J dropped 0 bases, with 16 bases sitting between them. Germline V gene sequence: CDR1 SGHAT, CDR2 FQNNGV.

V and J are TRBV29-1 and TRBJ2-7, with D tentatively TRBD2 (7 bases). This CDR3 spans 14 amino acids. V lost 4 bases and J lost 1, with 14 bases in between. Germline V CDR1 and CDR2: SQVTM, ANQGSEA. The DNA of the CDR3 is TGCAGCGTTGGTTCGGGGGGCCGTTCCTACGAGCAGTACTTC. Protein: CSVGSGGRSYEQYF.

This clone was seen once. This chain links TRBV2 with TRBJ2-7, with D possibly matching TRBD1 (6 bases). Trimming took off 0 bases at V and 2 bases at J, with 11 bases between the two ends. Per the germline V gene, CDR1 is SNHLY and CDR2 is FYNNEI. CDR3 length: 15 residues. The CDR3 bases are TGTGCCAGCAGTGAAGCCACCGACAGGCCCTACGAGCAGTACTTC. Translation: CASSEATDRPYEQYF.

This clone came up once. The V gene is TRBV6-4, the J gene TRBJ1-3; no definite D call. The CDR3 is 16 amino acids. Germline V gives CDR1 MRHNA, CDR2 SNTAGT. V lost 7 bases and J lost 1, with 17 bases in between. CDR3 loop: CASNAKNHLSGNTIYF. CDR3 in DNA: TGTGCCAGCAACGCCAAGAACCACTTATCTGGAAACACCATATATTTT.

The V gene is TRBV6-1, the J gene TRBJ2-7; maybe TRBD1 (5 bases). CDR3 length: 13 amino acids. Between the trimmed V and J ends, which lost 8 bases and 5 bases, there was a span of 16 bases. CDR1 and CDR2 from the germline V gene are MNHNS and SASEGT. DNA for the CDR3: TGTGCCAGCTCGGTGGGCAGGGTAAACGAGCAGTACTTC. It translates to CASSVGRVNEQYF.